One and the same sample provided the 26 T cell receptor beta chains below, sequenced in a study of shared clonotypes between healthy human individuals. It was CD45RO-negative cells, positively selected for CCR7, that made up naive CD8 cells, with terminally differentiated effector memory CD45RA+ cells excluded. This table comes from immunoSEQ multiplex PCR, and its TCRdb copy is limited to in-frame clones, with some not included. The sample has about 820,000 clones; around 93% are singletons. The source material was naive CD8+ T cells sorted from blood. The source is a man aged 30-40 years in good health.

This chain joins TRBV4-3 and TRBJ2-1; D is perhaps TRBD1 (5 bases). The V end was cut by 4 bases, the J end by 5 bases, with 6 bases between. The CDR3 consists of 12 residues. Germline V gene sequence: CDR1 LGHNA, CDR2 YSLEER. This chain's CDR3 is CASSRQHNEQFF. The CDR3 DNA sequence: TGCGCCAGCAGCCGACAGCACAATGAGCAGTTCTTC.

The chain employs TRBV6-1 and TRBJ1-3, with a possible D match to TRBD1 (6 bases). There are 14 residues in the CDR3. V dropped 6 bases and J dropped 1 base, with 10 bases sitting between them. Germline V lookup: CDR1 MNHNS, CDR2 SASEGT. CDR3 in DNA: TGTGCCAGCAGCCACAGGGATTCTGGAAACACCATATATTTT. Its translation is CASSHRDSGNTIYF.

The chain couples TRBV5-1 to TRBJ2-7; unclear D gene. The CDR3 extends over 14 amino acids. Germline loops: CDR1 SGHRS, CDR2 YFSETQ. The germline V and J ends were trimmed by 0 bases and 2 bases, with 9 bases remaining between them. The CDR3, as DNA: TGCGCCAGCAGCTTGGGGGTGGCGGCCTACGAGCAGTACTTC. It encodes CASSLGVAAYEQYF.

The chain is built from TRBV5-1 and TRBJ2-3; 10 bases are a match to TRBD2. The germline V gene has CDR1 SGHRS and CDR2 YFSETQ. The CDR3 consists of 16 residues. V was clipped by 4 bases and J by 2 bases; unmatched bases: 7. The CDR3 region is CASSPQLAGHTDTQYF. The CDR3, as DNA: TGCGCCAGCAGCCCGCAACTAGCGGGACACACAGATACGCAGTATTTT.

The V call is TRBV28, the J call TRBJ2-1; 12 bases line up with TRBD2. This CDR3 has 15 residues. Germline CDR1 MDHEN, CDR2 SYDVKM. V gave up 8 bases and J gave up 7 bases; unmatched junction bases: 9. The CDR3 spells CASGLAGGRSNEQFF. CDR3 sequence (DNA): TGTGCCAGCGGGCTAGCGGGAGGGCGTTCTAATGAGCAGTTCTTC.

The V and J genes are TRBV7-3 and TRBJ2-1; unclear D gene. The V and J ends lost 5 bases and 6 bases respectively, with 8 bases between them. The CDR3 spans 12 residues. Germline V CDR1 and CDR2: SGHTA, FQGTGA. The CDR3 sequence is CASSPNPNEQFF. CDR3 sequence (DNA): TGTGCCAGCAGCCCCAACCCCAATGAGCAGTTCTTC.

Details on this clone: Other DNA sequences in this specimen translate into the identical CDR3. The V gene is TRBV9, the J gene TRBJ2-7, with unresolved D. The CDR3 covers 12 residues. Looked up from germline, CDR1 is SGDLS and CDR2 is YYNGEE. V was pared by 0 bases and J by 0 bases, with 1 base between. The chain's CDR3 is CASSVDSYEQYF. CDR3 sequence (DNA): TGTGCCAGCAGCGTAGACTCCTACGAGCAGTACTTC.

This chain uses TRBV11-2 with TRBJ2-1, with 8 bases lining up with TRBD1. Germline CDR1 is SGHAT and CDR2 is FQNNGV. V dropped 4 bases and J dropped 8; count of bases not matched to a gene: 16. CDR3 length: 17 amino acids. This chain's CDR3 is CASSSPKGTGRGHEQFF. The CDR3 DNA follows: TGTGCCAGCAGCTCACCGAAAGGGACAGGAAGAGGGCATGAGCAGTTCTTC.

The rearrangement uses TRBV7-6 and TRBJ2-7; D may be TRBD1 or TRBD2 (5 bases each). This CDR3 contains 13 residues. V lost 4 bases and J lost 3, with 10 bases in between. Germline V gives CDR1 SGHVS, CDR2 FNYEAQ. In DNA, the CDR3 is TGTGCCAGCAGCTACGGGACCGGCTACGAGCAGTACTTC. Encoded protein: CASSYGTGYEQYF. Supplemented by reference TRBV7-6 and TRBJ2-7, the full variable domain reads GAGVSQSPRYKVTKRGQDVALRCDPISGHVSLYWYRQALGQGPEFLTYFNYEAQQDKSGLPNDRFSAERPEGSISTLTIQRTEQRDSAMYRCASSYGTGYEQYFGPGTRLTVT.

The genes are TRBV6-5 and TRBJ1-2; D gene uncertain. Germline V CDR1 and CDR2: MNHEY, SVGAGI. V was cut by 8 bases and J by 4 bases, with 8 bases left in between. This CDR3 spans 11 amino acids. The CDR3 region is CASASGYGYTF. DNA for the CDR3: TGTGCCAGCGCATCCGGCTATGGCTACACCTTC.

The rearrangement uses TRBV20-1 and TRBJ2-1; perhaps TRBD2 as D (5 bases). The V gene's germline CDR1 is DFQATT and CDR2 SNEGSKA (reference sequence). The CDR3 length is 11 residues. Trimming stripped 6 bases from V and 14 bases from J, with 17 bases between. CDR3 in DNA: TGCAGTGCCGAGAGGGCCGTCGAGGAGTTCTTC. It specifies CSAERAVEEFF.

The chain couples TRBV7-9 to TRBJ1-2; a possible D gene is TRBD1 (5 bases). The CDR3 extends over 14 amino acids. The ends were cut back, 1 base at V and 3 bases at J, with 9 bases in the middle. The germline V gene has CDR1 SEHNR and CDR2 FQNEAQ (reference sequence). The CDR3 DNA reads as TGTGCCAGCAGCTTAGGGGACCAGTACTATGGCTACACCTTC. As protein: CASSLGDQYYGYTF.

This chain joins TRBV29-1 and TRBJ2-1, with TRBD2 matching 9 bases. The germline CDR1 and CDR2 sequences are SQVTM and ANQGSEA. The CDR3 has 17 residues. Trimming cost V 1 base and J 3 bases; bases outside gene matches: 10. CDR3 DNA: TGCAGCGTTGAAGGGGGGGCTAGCGGGATGTTCTACAATGAGCAGTTCTTC. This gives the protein CSVEGGASGMFYNEQFF.

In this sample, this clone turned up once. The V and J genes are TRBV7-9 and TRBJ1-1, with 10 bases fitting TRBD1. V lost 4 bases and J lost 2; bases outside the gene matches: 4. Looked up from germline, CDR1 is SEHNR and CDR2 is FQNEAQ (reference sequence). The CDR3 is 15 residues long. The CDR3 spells CASSSGTGENTEAFF. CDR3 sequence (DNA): TGTGCCAGCAGCTCGGGGACAGGGGAAAACACTGAAGCTTTCTTT.

The CDR3 sequence: CSVEGQASGTYNEQFF. The CDR3 DNA sequence: TGCAGCGTTGAAGGTCAGGCTAGCGGGACCTACAATGAGCAGTTCTTC. V is TRBV29-1 and J is TRBJ2-1; 9 bases align to TRBD2. V was clipped by 1 base and J by 2 bases; unmatched bases: 6. CDR1 and CDR2 from the germline V gene are SQVTM and ANQGSEA. This CDR3 comprises 16 residues.

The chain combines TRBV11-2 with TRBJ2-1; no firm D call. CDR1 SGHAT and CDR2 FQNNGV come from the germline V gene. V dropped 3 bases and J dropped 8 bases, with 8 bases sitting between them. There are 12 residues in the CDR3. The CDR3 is CASSFSVHEQFF. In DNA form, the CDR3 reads TGTGCCAGCAGCTTTTCAGTCCATGAGCAGTTCTTC.

The CDR3 loop is CASSQEPRNSYNEQFF. CDR3 in DNA: TGCGCCAGCAGCCAAGAGCCCCGGAACTCCTACAATGAGCAGTTCTTC. The rearrangement joins TRBV4-1 to TRBJ2-1; no definite D call. CDR1 is MGHRA, CDR2 YSYEKL, per germline. CDR3 length: 16 residues. Deletions cut 0 bases from V and 0 bases from J, with 9 bases between.

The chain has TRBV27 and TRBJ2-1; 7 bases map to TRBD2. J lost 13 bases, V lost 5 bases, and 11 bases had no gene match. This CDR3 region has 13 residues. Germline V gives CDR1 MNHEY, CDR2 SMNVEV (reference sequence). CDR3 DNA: TGTGCCAGCAGTCGGACTAGTATGGTAGGACAGTTCTTC. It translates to CASSRTSMVGQFF.

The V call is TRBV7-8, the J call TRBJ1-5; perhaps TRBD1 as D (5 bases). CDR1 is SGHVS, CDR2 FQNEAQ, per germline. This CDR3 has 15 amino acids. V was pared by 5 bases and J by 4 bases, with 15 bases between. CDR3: CASSPRGGGNQPQHF. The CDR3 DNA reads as TGTGCCAGCAGCCCCCGTGGGGGAGGGAATCAGCCCCAGCATTTT.

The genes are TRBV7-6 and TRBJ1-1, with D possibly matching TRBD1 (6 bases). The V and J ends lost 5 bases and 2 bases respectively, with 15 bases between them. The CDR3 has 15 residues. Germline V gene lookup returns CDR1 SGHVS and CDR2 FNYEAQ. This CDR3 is CASSTQDRPNTEAFF. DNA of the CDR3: TGTGCCAGCAGCACGCAGGACAGACCAAACACTGAAGCTTTCTTT.

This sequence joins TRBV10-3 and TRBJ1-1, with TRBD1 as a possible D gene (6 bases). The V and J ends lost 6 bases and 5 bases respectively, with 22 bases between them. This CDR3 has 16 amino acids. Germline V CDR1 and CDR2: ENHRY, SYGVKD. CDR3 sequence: CAIRGTGQGSWTEAFF. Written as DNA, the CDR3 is TGTGCCATCAGGGGGACGGGGCAGGGGAGTTGGACTGAAGCTTTCTTT.

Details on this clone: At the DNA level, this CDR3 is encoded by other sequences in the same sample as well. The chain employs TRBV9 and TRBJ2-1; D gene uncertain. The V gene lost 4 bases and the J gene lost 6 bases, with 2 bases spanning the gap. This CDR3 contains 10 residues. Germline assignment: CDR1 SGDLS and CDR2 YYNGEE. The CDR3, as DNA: TGTGCCAGCAGCCCCAATGAGCAGTTCTTC. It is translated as CASSPNEQFF.

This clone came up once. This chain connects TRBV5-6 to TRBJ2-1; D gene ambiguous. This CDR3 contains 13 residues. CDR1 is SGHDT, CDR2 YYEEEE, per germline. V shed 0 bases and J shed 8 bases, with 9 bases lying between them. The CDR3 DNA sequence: TGTGCCAGCAGCTTGGAGGGAAGCTATGAGCAGTTCTTC. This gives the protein CASSLEGSYEQFF.

This CDR3 is CASSFVASGSNEQYF. CDR3 bases: TGTGCCAGCAGTTTCGTGGCTAGCGGGAGTAACGAGCAGTACTTC. The chain combines TRBV27 with TRBJ2-7, with 10 nucleotides matching TRBD2. Looked up from germline, CDR1 is MNHEY and CDR2 is SMNVEV (reference sequence). The V gene end was trimmed by 3 bases and the J gene end by 5 bases; junction bases not matched to a gene: 7. This CDR3 region has 15 residues.

The DNA of the CDR3 is TGTGCCAGTAAGGCGGGGCAGGCAGCCTACGAGCAGTACTTC. Protein sequence: CASKAGQAAYEQYF. The V and J genes are TRBV19 and TRBJ2-7, with D maybe TRBD2 (6 bases). Germline lookup yields CDR1 LNHDA and CDR2 SQIVND (reference sequence). V was shortened by 7 bases and J by 2 bases, with 15 bases between the two germline ends. This CDR3 has 14 residues.

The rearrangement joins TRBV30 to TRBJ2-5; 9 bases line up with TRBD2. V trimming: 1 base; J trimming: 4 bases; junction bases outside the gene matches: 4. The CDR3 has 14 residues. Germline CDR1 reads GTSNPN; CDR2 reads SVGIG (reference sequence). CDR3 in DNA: TGTGCCTGGAGTGACGATAGCGGGAGAGAGACCCAGTACTTC. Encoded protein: CAWSDDSGRETQYF.